This T cell receptor beta chain stems from a study of tumour-infiltrating T cells in Burkitt lymphoma. J was trimmed by 5 bases and V by 2 bases; bases with no gene match: 9. Per the germline V gene, CDR1 is LNHNV and CDR2 is YYDKDF (reference sequence). The CDR3 extends over 15 amino acids. Only a few counts were recorded for this clone. Sequenced by immunoSEQ multiplex PCR; TCRdb stores in-frame clones only, minus some. This sample carries 1,200 to 1,500 clones, around 10% of them seen once, and the ten largest clones take around 4.9%. This clonotype was sampled from a human donor with Burkitt lymphoma. The V call is TRBV15, the J call TRBJ2-7, with TRBD1 identical over 7 bases. The sample comprised tumor tissue. CDR3 sequence: CATSRSYRDSHEQYF. DNA of the CDR3: TGTGCCACCAGCAGATCCTACCGGGACAGCCACGAGCAGTACTTC.